This T cell receptor beta chain is from a study of CD8 T cells in ankylosing spondylitis. Study results and limitations: Earlier reports found some motif variants in synovial fluid and blood in reactive arthritis. Enrichment of disease-linked clones was reportedly significant in matched ankylosing spondylitis synovial fluid. Blood of patients with ankylosing spondylitis appeared to be characterized by a TCR beta motif of several highly homologous variants.

Using quantitative 5'-RACE with molecular barcodes, the authors made TCR beta libraries. TCRdb used MiXCR to reprocess the 5' RACE reads, holding one entry per CDR3 protein. The sample holds around 100,000 distinct CDR3 sequences, more than 20% seen once. CDR3 length: 15 residues. V was clipped by 6 bases and J by 8 bases; unmatched bases: 12. The germline CDR1 and CDR2 sequences are MNHNS and SASEGT. Points on this clonotype: Its antigen is currently unknown.

Sequencing was performed on synovial fluid, either unsorted or a sorted T cell fraction (not recorded which). This chain links TRBV6-1 with TRBJ1-4, with 7 positions matching TRBD1. The receptor comes from a male donor with ankylosing spondylitis. The CDR3 sequence is CASSPRGGGGEKLFF. In DNA, the CDR3 is TGTGCCAGCAGCCCTAGAGGGGGCGGTGGGGAAAAACTGTTTTTT.